This TCR beta chain was captured in a study of CD4+ T cells in melanoma. Assay: immunoSEQ multiplex PCR; the TCRdb copy retains only in-frame clones and omits some. The data show around 110,000 clones, about 92% seen once. V lost 1 base and J 5 bases, leaving 13 bases between the germline ends. The CDR3 is 15 amino acids. Germline values: CDR1 MDHEN, CDR2 SYDVKM. The study's findings and limits: Reportedly, melanoma neoantigen-specific CD4+ T cells showed varied differentiation states. A reported correlation linked neoantigen-specific CD4+ T cells to CD8+, macrophage and B cell function.

For this clone: What it recognizes is unknown.

The sample consisted of peripheral blood. The rearrangement uses TRBV28 and TRBJ2-3, with a tentative D call TRBD1 (5 bases). This clonotype originated in a human donor with melanoma. CDR3: CASSLYRGAQDTQYF. The CDR3 nucleotides are TGTGCCAGCAGTTTATATAGGGGCGCGCAAGATACGCAGTATTTT. Full variable domain (outside the CDR3, taken from reference TRBV28 and TRBJ2-3): DVKVTQSSRYLVKRTGEKVFLECVQDMDHENMFWYRQDPGLGLRLIYFSYDVKMKEKGDIPEGYSVSREKKERFSLILESASTNQTSMYLCASSLYRGAQDTQYFGPGTRLTVL.